This T cell receptor (beta chain) is drawn from a study of cytomegalovirus exposure and HLA in healthy donors. Regarding the study as a whole: Among the CMV-associated chains, three were confirmed in vitro as specific for CMV antigens.

The primer mix had 60 Vbeta and 13 Jbeta primers. Only in-frame clones appear in the TCRdb table, and some are missing; sequencing was by immunoSEQ multiplex PCR. The repertoire includes roughly 200,000 clones, around 88% of them detected once, and 0.95% to 1.1% sits in the top ten. On this clone itself: Its target is unknown.

Material for sequencing was PBMCs. This sequence originates from a young woman in good health and CMV-seronegative.

The CDR3 here is CASSPSGRSSDTQYF. The CDR3 bases are TGCGCCAGCAGCCCGAGCGGGAGATCTTCAGATACGCAGTATTTT. V gene TRBV5-1 combines with J gene TRBJ2-3; 8 bases line up with TRBD2. J lost 4 bases, V lost 4 bases, and 8 bases had no gene match. Per germline, CDR1 SGHRS and CDR2 YFSETQ. The CDR3 totals 15 residues.